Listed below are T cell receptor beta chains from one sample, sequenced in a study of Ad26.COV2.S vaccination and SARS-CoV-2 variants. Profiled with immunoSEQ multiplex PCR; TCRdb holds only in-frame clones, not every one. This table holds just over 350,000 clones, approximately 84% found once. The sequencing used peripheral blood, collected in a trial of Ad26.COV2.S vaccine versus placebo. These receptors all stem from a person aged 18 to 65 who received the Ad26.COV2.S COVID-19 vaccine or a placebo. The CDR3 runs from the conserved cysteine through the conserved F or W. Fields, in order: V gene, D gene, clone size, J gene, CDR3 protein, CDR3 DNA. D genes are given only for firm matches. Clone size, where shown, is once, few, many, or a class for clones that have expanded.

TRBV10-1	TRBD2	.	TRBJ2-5	CASSDRGLAALDSQETQYF	TGCGCCAGCAGTGATAGGGGACTAGCGGCCCTCGACTCCCAAGAGACCCAGTACTTC
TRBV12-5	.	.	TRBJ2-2	CASGLVQGNTGELFF	TGTGCTAGTGGTTTGGTACAAGGGAACACCGGGGAGCTGTTTTTT
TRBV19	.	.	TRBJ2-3	CASSTQGFTDTQYF	TGTGCCAGTAGTACCCAAGGATTCACAGATACGCAGTATTTT
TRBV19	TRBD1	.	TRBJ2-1	CASSLRQGLYNEQFF	TGTGCCAGTAGTCTGAGACAGGGATTATACAATGAGCAGTTCTTC
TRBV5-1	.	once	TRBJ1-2	CASSLSNYGYTF	TGCGCCAGCAGCTTGTCCAACTATGGCTACACCTTC
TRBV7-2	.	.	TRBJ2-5	CATEGGGAQETQYF	TGTGCCACGGAGGGAGGGGGGGCCCAAGAGACCCAGTACTTC
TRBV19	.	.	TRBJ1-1	CASSIDLIRGPNTEAFF	TGTGCCAGTAGTATAGATCTAATTCGGGGGCCTAACACTGAAGCTTTCTTT
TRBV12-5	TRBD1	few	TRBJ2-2	CASGFNSGTGGAKVGELFF	TGTGCTAGTGGTTTTAACTCCGGGACAGGGGGCGCGAAGGTCGGGGAGCTGTTTTTT
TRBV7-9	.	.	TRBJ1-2	CASSLGQLYGYTF	TGTGCCAGCAGCTTAGGACAGCTCTACGGCTACACCTTC
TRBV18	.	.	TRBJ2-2	CASSPAAGELFF	TGTGCCAGCTCACCAGCCGCGGGGGAGCTGTTTTTT
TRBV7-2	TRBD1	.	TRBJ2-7	CASSPGQTSYEQYF	TGTGCCAGCAGCCCGGGACAGACCTCCTACGAGCAGTACTTC
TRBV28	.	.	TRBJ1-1	CASRSQQGNTEAFF	TGTGCCAGCAGATCTCAACAGGGGAACACTGAAGCTTTCTTT
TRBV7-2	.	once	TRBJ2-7	CASSLGLAVVSSYEQYF	TGTGCCAGCAGCTTAGGGTTAGCGGTCGTTAGCTCCTACGAGCAGTACTTC
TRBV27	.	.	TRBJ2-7	CASSLWGSSYEQYF	TGTGCCAGCAGTTTATGGGGCAGTTCCTACGAGCAGTACTTC
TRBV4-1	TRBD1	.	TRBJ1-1	CASRRTGEREAFF	TGCGCCAGCAGGCGGACAGGGGAGCGCGAAGCTTTCTTT
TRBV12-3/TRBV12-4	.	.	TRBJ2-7	CASSRDFYEQYF	TGTGCCAGCAGTCGAGACTTCTACGAGCAGTACTTC
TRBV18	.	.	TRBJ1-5	CASSPPLGAQQPQHF	TGTGCCAGCTCACCACCGTTAGGGGCCCAACAGCCCCAGCATTTT
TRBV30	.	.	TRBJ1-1	CAWSPGTYTEAFF	TGTGCCTGGAGTCCCGGGACATACACTGAAGCTTTCTTT
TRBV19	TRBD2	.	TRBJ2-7	CASRFRGGDYEQYF	TGTGCCAGTAGATTCCGTGGGGGGGACTACGAGCAGTACTTC
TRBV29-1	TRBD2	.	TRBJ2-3	CSVLIAGGNTDTQYF	TGCAGCGTTCTGATAGCGGGCGGAAACACAGATACGCAGTATTTT
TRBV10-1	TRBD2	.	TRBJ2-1	CASSELRGDYNEQFF	TGCGCCAGCAGTGAGTTGCGGGGGGACTACAATGAGCAGTTCTTC
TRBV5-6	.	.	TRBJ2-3	CASSKVEVGDTQYF	TGTGCCAGCAGCAAGGTCGAGGTCGGGGATACGCAGTATTTT
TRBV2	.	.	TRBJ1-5	CARAKNSSNQPQHF	TGTGCCAGAGCCAAGAACTCCTCCAATCAGCCCCAGCATTTT
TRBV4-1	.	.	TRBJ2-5	CASSQASQETQYF	TGCGCCAGCAGCCAAGCCAGTCAAGAGACCCAGTACTTC
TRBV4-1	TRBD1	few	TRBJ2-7	CASSTGQGAVEQYF	TGCGCCAGCAGCACGGGACAGGGGGCGGTCGAGCAGTACTTC
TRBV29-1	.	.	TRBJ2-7	CSVGTAAPYEQYF	TGCAGCGTTGGAACAGCTGCACCCTACGAGCAGTACTTC
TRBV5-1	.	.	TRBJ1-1	CASSLVGVTEAFF	TGCGCCAGCAGCTTGGTTGGGGTTACTGAAGCTTTCTTT
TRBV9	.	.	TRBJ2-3	CASSVEETDTQYF	TGTGCCAGCAGCGTAGAGGAGACAGATACGCAGTATTTT
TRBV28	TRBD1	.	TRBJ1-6	CASRGQSSYNSPLHF	TGTGCCAGCAGGGGACAGAGCTCCTATAATTCACCCCTCCACTTT
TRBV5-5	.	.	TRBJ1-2	CASSLGGENYGYTF	TGTGCCAGCAGCTTGGGCGGGGAGAACTATGGCTACACCTTC
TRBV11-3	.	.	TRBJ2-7	CASSAGGTSYEQYF	TGTGCCAGCAGCGCCGGGGGAACCTCCTACGAGCAGTACTTC
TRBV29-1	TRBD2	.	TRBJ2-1	CSVESSGRHNEQFF	TGCAGCGTTGAATCTAGCGGGAGGCACAATGAGCAGTTCTTC
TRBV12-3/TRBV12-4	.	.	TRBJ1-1	CASWGGDTEAFF	TGTGCCAGCTGGGGGGGGGACACTGAAGCTTTCTTT
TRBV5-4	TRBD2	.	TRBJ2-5	CASSLDSGGETQYF	TGTGCCAGCAGCTTGGATTCCGGGGGGGAGACCCAGTACTTC
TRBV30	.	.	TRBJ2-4	CAWSGTAKNIQYF	TGTGCCTGGAGTGGAACAGCCAAAAACATTCAGTACTTC
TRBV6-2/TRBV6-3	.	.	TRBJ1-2	CASTYDNYGYTF	TGTGCCAGCACTTATGATAACTATGGCTACACCTTC
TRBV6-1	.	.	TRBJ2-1	CASSEDGLSAYSSYNEQFF	TGTGCCAGCAGTGAAGATGGTTTGTCAGCCTATAGCTCCTACAATGAGCAGTTCTTC